This TCR beta chain emerged from a study of blood T cell repertoires in COVID-19 (dated by TCRdb to the early 2020s). In terms of the full investigation: Samples from collaborators originated in the United States, Italy and Spain and spanned both the acute and convalescent phases of COVID-19. The prospective study material was composed of cDNA or gDNA derived from T cells, B-cell-depleted T cells, or PBMCs. Deeply sampled blood TCRbeta repertoires from subjects exposed to, actively infected with, or recovered from COVID-19 were included in the dataset. A freely available public database, intended as a resource for researchers studying the immune response to SARS-CoV-2, is where the repertoires were released. Samples were obtained from the ongoing ImmuneRACE study (first 160 participants) and from over a thousand subjects provided by 6 global collaborators. Nearly every sample came with metadata listing a de-identified subject ID, COVID-19 status, age in years and sex. Where available, HLA class I and class II types were obtained from metadata supplied by the sample provider rather than from assay-based typing.

Summary of the overall study and its limitations: The amount of clinical and demographic metadata varied by source and participant and was provided uncurated.

TCRbeta CDR3 regions were amplified from genomic DNA using the immunoSEQ Assay, a bias-controlled multiplex PCR. Turning to the authors' computational methods: Within the assay, amplification of reference gene primers was used to estimate how many nucleated cells each sample contained. Sequence reads were collapsed and filtered to measure the absolute abundance of every unique TCRbeta CDR3 rearrangement. For each sample, productive Simpson clonality was calculated as the square root of Simpson's diversity index across productive rearrangements. TCRdb mirrors the immuneACCESS table, restricted to in-frame sequences. Some clones are absent from its copies; in checked studies, under half trace to an unresolved V gene, and the reason for the others is unknown. That table is the source of V, J and clone size, and D and trimming were worked out from the DNA. The sample profile shows roughly 480,000 clones; 89% of them were found once. The top ten constitute approximately 0.9% of the sample.

For this clone: The clone's antigen remains unknown. The sample holds no much larger clone one base away, and base qualities are not on file.

CDR1 and CDR2 (SGHDN, FVKESK) derive from the germline V gene. V and J are trimmed by 4 bases and 1 base, and the gene matches miss 2 bases of the junction. From its cysteine to its phenylalanine, the CDR3 spans 15 amino acids. Only the CDR3 region is kept as DNA, spanning 45 bases read in frame from base 1. At one collaborating source in Seattle, patients were enrolled during active infection and were followed longitudinally through the course of disease. Whole blood was collected in K2EDTA tubes by collaborating institutions according to the institutions' own protocols. For TCRbeta analysis, collaborators shipped samples in one of three forms: frozen whole blood, isolated PBMCs, or DNA extracted from either of those sample types.

The sequence links TRBV14 to TRBJ2-3, with 10 bases in between that match TRBD2. Sequenced sample: peripheral blood. The receptor was isolated from a man between 18 and 35 years old with COVID-19, enrolled during active disease. The CDR3: CASSPTSGGTDTQYF. DNA sequence: TGTGCCAGCAGCCCCACTAGCGGGGGCACAGATACGCAGTATTTT.